This TCR beta chain was retrieved from a study of response to subunit inactivated influenza vaccine. General study results and limits: Each seasonal influenza vaccination recruits few new T cells, the authors suggested.

MiXCR, run by TCRdb on the RT-PCR reads, gives a single entry per CDR3 protein. The repertoire holds 550,000 to 650,000 distinct CDR3 sequences, with 12% as singletons. After removal of 4 bases from V and 4 bases from J, the junction contained 7 bases not matched to a gene. Germline V CDR1 and CDR2: LGHDT, YNNKEL (reference sequence). The CDR3 has 15 residues. As concerns this clonotype: Its antigen is still unknown.

The sequenced sample was PBMCs from blood, obtained on the day of vaccination. This TCR derives from a man aged 50-59 years who received an inactivated influenza vaccine. This chain connects TRBV3-1 to TRBJ2-1; 7 bases align to TRBD1. CDR3 bases: TGTGCCAGCAGCCGGAACAGGGGTCTATACAATGAGCAGTTCTTC. Protein: CASSRNRGLYNEQFF.